The source of this T cell receptor (beta chain) is a study of blood T cell repertoires in COVID-19. As for the study in general: PBMCs, B-cell-depleted T cells, or T cells were the source of the cDNA or gDNA that made up the material.

Clones were read by immunoSEQ multiplex PCR, and TCRdb kept only the in-frame ones, dropping some. The sample holds roughly 260,000 clones, approximately 90% seen once. In this sample, this clone turned up once. The germline V gene encodes CDR1 SGHNT and CDR2 YYREEE (reference sequence). The CDR3 runs to 14 residues. V was pared by 7 bases and J by 3 bases, with 6 bases of the junction left unmatched. Sequenced material: peripheral blood. The receptor comes from a woman in her 40s with acute or convalescent COVID-19. The chain has TRBV5-4 and TRBJ1-3; TRBD1 matches at 8 bases. The CDR3 DNA is TGTGCCAGCCACGCAGGGGGCTTTGGAAACACCATATATTTT. Translating it yields CASHAGGFGNTIYF.